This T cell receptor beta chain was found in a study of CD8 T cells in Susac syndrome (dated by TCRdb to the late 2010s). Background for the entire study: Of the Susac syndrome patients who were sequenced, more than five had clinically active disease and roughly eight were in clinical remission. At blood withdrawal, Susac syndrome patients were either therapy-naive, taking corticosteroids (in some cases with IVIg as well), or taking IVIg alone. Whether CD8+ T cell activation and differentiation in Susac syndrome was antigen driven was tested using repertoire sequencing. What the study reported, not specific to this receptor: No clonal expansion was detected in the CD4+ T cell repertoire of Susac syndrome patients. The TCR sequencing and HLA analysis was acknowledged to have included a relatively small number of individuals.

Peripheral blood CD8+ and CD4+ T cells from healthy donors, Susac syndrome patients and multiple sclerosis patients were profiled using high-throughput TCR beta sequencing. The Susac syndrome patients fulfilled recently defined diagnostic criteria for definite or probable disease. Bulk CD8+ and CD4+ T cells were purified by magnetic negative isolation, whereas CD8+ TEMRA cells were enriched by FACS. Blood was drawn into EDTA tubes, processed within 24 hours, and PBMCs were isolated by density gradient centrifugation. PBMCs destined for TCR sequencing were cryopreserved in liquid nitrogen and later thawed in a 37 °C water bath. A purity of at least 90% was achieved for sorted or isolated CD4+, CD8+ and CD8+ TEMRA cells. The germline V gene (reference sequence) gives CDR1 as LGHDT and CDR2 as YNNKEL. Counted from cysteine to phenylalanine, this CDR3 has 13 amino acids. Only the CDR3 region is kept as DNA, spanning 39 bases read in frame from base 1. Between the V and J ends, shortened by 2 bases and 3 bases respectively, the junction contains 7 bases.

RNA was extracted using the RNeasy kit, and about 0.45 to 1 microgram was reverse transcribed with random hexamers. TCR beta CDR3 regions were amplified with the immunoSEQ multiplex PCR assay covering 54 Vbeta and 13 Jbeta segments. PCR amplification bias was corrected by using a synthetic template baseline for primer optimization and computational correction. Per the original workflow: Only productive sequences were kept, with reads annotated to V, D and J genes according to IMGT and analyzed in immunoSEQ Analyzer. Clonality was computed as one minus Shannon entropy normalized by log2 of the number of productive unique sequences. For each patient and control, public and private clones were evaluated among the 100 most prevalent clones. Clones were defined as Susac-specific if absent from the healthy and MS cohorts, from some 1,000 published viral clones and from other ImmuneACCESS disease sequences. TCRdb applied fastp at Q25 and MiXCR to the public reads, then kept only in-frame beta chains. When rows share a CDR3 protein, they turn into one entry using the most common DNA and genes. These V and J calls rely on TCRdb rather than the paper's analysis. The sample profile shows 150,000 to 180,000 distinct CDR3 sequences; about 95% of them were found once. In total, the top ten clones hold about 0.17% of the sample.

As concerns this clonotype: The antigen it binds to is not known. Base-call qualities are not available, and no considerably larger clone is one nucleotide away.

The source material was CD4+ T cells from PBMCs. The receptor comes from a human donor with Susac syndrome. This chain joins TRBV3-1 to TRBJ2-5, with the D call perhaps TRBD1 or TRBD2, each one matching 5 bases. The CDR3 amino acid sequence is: CASSQQGEETQYF. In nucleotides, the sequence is TGTGCCAGCAGCCAACAGGGAGAAGAGACCCAGTACTTC.